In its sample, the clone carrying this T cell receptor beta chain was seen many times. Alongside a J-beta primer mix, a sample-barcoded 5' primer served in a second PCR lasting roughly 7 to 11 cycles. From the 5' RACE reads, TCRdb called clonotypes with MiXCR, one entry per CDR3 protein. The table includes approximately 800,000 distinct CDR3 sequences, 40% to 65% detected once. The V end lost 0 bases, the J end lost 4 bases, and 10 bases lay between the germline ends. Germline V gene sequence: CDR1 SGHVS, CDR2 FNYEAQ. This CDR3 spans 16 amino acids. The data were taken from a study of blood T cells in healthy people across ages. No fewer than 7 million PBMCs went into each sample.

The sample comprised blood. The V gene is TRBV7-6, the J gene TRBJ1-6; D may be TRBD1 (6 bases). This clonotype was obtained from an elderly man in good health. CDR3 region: CASSLAGTGYNSPLHF. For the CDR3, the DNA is TGTGCCAGCAGCTTAGCGGGTACAGGGTATAATTCACCCCTCCACTTT. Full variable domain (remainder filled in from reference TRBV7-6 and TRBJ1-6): GAGVSQSPRYKVTKRGQDVALRCDPISGHVSLYWYRQALGQGPEFLTYFNYEAQQDKSGLPNDRFSAERPEGSISTLTIQRTEQRDSAMYRCASSLAGTGYNSPLHFGNGTRLTVT.